The clone carrying this T cell receptor (beta chain) was detected a few times. Its antigen remains unknown. The data were taken from a study of blood T cells in healthy people across ages. Whole-study results and caveats: More naive CD4+ cells and higher diversity marked long-lived donors relative to aged donors. Across the age range, TCR beta diversity per million T cells fell in a roughly linear way.

For the second PCR, which ran for roughly 6 to 12 cycles, a sample-barcoded 5' primer and a J-beta primer mix were used. Each CDR3 protein is one row after TCRdb ran MiXCR on the 5' RACE reads. Among fewer than 750,000 distinct CDR3 sequences, approximately 52% were seen once, and the ten largest hold approximately 15%. In germline, CDR1 is ENHRY, CDR2 SYGVKD. The V gene end was trimmed by 6 bases and the J gene end by 7 bases; junction bases not matched to a gene: 10. The CDR3 has 14 residues. The chain couples TRBV10-3 to TRBJ1-1; TRBD1 agrees at 8 bases. Specimen: blood. This clonotype was sampled from a woman of 80 years or more in good health. CDR3 residues: CAISLTRGQGEAFF. The DNA for the CDR3 is TGTGCCATCAGCCTAACCAGGGGGCAGGGTGAAGCTTTCTTT.